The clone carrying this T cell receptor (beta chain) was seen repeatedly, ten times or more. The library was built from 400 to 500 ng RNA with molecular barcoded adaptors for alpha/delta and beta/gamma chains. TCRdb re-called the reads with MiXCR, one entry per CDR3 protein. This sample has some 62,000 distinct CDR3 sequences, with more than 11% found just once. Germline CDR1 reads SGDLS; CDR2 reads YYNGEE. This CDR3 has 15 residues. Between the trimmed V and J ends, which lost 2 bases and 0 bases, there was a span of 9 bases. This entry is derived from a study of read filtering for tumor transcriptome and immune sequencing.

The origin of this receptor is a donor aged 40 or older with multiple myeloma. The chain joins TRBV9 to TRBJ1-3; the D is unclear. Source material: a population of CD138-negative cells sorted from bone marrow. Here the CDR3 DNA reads TGTGCCAGCAGCGTTGACATGGGCTCTGGAAACACCATATATTTT. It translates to CASSVDMGSGNTIYF.